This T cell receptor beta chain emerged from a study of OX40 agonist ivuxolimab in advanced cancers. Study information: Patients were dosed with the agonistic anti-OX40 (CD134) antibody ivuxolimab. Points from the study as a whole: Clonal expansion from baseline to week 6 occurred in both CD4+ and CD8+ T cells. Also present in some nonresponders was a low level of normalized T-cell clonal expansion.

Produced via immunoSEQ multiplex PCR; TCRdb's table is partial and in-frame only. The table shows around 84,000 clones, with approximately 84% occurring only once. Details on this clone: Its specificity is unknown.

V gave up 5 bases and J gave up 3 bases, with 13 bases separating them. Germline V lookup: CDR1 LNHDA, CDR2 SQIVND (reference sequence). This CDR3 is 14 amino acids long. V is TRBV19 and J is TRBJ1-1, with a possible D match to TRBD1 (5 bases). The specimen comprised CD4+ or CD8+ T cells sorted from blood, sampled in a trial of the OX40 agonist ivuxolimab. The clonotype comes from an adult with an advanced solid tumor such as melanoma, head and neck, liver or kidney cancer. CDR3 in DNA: TGTGCCAGTAGTGAGCAGGGTATGGACACTGAAGCTTTCTTT. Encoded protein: CASSEQGMDTEAFF.